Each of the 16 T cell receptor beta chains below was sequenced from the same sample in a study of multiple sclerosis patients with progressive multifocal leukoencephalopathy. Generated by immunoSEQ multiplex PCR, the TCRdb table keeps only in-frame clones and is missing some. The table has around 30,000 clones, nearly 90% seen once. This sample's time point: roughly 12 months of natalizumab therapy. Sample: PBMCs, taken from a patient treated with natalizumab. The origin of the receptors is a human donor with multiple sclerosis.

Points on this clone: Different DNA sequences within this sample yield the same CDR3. The CDR3: CAWRWGEMNTEAFF. The CDR3 region has the DNA TGTGCCTGGAGGTGGGGGGAGATGAACACTGAAGCTTTCTTT. This chain uses TRBV30 with TRBJ1-1; a weak D match, TRBD1 (5 bases). The CDR3 has 14 amino acids. Germline CDR1 and CDR2: GTSNPN and SVGIG (reference sequence). V gave up 3 bases and J gave up 0 bases, with 11 bases separating them.

CDR3 in amino acids: CASSGGPSGYNEQFF. The CDR3 bases are TGTGCCAGCAGCGGAGGGCCTAGCGGATACAATGAGCAGTTCTTC. The chain recombines TRBV14 with TRBJ2-1, with 7 positions matching TRBD2. The CDR3 contains 15 residues. Germline loops: CDR1 SGHDN, CDR2 FVKESK. The ends lost 5 bases at V and 4 bases at J; junction bases unmatched: 8.

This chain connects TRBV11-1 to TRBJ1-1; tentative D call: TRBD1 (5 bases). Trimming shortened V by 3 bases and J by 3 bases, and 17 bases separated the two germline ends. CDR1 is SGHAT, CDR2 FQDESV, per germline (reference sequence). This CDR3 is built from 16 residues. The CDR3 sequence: CASSFSGTPTDTEAFF. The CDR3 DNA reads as TGTGCCAGCAGCTTTTCCGGGACTCCAACTGACACTGAAGCTTTCTTT. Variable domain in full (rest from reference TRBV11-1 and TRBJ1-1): EAEVAQSPRYKITEKSQAVAFWCDPISGHATLYWYRQILGQGPELLVQFQDESVVDDSQLPKDRFSAERLKGVDSTLKIQPAELGDSAMYLCASSFSGTPTDTEAFFGQGTRLTVV.

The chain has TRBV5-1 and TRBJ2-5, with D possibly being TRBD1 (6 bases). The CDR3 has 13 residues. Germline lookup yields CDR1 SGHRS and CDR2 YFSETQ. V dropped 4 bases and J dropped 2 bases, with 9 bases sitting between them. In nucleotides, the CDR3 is TGCGCCAGCAGCCCCGGACAGCAAGAGACCCAGTACTTC. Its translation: CASSPGQQETQYF.

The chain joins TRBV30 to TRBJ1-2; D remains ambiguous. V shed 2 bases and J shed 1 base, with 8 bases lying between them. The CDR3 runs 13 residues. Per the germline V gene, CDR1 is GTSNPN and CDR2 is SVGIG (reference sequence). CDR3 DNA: TGTGCCTGGAGTTCCGACATTAACTATGGCTACACCTTC. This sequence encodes CAWSSDINYGYTF.

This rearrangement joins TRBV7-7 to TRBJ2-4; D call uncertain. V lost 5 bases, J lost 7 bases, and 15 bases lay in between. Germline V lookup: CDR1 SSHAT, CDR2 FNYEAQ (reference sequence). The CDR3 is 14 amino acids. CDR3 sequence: CASSPARSSNIQYF. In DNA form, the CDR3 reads TGTGCCAGCAGCCCGGCCCGGTCCAGTAACATTCAGTACTTC.

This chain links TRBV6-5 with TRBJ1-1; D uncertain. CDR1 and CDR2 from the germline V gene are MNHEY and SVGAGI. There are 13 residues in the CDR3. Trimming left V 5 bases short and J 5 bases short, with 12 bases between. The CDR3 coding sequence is TGTGCCAGCAGTCTGTATGGGTCGACTGAAGCTTTCTTT. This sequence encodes CASSLYGSTEAFF.

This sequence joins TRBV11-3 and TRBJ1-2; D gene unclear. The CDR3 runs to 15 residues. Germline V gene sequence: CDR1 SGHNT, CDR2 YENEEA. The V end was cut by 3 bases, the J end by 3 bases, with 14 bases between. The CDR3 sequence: CASSFFPERDYGYTF. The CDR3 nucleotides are TGTGCCAGCAGCTTTTTTCCAGAGAGGGACTATGGCTACACCTTC.

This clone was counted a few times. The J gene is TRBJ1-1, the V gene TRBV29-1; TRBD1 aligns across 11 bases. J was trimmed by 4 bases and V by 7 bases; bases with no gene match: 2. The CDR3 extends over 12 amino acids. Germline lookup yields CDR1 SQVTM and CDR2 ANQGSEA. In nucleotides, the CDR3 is TGCAGCGGGGGGACAGGGGGCACTGAAGCTTTCTTT. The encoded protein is CSGGTGGTEAFF.

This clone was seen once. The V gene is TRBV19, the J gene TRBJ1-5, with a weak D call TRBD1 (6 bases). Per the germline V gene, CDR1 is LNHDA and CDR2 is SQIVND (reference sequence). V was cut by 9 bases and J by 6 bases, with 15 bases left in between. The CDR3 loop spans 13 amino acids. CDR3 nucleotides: TGTGCCAGCCGATGGGGGGCGGCTCAGCCCCAGCATTTT. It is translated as CASRWGAAQPQHF. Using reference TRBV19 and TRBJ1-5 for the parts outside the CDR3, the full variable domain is DGGITQSPKYLFRKEGQNVTLSCEQNLNHDAMYWYRQDPGQGLRLIYYSQIVNDFQKGDIAEGYSVSREKKESFPLTVTSAQKNPTAFYLCASRWGAAQPQHFGDGTRLSIL.

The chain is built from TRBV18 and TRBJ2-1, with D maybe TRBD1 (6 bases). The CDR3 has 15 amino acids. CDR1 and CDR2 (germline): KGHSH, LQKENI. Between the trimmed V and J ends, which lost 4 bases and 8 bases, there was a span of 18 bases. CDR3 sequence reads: CASSRRDMRGDEQFF. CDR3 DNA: TGTGCCAGCTCACGAAGGGACATGAGAGGGGATGAGCAGTTCTTC.

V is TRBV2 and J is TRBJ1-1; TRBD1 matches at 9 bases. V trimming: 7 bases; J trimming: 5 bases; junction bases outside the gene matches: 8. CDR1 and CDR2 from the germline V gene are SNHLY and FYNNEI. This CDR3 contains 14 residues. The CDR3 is CASTPQGARTEAFF. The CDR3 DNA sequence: TGTGCCAGCACCCCACAGGGGGCGCGAACTGAAGCTTTCTTT.

The CDR3 loop reads CASTQGRDQPQHF. CDR3 sequence (DNA): TGTGCCAGCACCCAGGGTAGGGATCAGCCCCAGCATTTT. This rearrangement joins TRBV6-6 to TRBJ1-5; weak D call: TRBD1 (5 bases). The germline gives CDR1 MNHNY, CDR2 SVGAGI (reference sequence). This CDR3 spans 13 amino acids. V lost 7 bases and J 5 bases, leaving 12 bases between the germline ends.

CDR3 region: CASGWQEQGHLSYEQYF. The CDR3 nucleotides read TGTGCTAGTGGTTGGCAAGAACAGGGACACCTCTCCTACGAGCAGTACTTC. The genes are TRBV12-5 and TRBJ2-7; the D gene is possibly TRBD1 (6 bases). V was pared by 4 bases and J by 0 bases, with 19 bases between. The germline gives CDR1 LGHNT, CDR2 FRNRAP. This CDR3 is 17 amino acids long.

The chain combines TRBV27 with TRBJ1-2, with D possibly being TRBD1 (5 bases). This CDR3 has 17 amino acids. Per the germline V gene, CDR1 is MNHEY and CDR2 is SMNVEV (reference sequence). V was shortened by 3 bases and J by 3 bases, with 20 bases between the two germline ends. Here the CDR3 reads CASSFLSRVGGDYGYTF. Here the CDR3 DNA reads TGTGCCAGCAGTTTCCTTAGCAGGGTCGGGGGGGACTATGGCTACACCTTC.

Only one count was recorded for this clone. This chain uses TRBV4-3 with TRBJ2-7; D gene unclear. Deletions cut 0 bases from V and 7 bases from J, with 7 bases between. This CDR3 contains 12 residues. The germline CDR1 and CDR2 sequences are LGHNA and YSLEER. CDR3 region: CASSQEGGEQYF. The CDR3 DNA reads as TGCGCCAGCAGCCAAGAGGGCGGTGAGCAGTACTTC.